This TCR beta chain was identified during a study of cytotoxic CD8 clonotypes in ibrutinib-treated CLL. Looking at the study overall: The authors obtained response samples at a median of about 13 months of treatment, range 6 to 36. When averaged across all of the samples, the counts came to some 250,000 productive templates and 90,000 to 95,000 productive rearrangements.

Sequencing was performed with immunoSEQ multiplex PCR; in TCRdb, only in-frame clones are kept and a portion is missing. The top ten clones hold 5.7% of a sample with about 72,000 clones, about two thirds of them seen once. From germline, CDR1 is MNHNS and CDR2 SASEGT. Losses at the gene ends were 3 bases for V and 3 bases for J; bases not matched to a gene: 11. CDR3 length equals 17 residues. Regarding this clone: The target antigen is unknown.

Notes on the study in general: Clonality showed a rise at ibrutinib response that reversed toward baseline at progression. Sustained-remission patients were sampled at one set of times and progressing patients at different ones.

The receptor was derived from a human donor with chronic lymphocytic leukemia. This specimen was PBMCs, taken after 12 months of ibrutinib treatment. V usage is TRBV6-1 and J usage is TRBJ2-7, with 10 bases that match TRBD1. The CDR3, as DNA: TGTGCCAGCAGTGATCGGACAGGGGGGAGTTTGGTCTACGAGCAGTACTTC. It is translated as CASSDRTGGSLVYEQYF.